The 22 T cell receptor beta chains below were found in one sample sequenced in a study of molecular identifiers for immune sequencing clone quantification. MiXCR, run by TCRdb on the PCR reads, gives a single entry per CDR3 protein. The sample includes roughly 97,000 distinct CDR3 sequences, 24% of them seen just once. Sequencing used naive CD8+ T cells from blood, with Jurkat cell RNA spiked in. Stated subset: FACS-sorted CD8+CD4-CCR7+CD45RA+ naive T cells. These receptor sequences come from a human donor in good health. Some libraries in this study had Jurkat cell RNA spiked in.

In the case of this clonotype: Being one base from a much bigger clone, this may be a read error. This likely comes from a read error, as the CDR3 has no conserved phenylalanine or tryptophan at its end. This chain connects TRBV19 to TRBJ2-2, with D uncertain. CDR1 LNHDA and CDR2 SQIVND come from the germline V gene (reference sequence). V was clipped by 5 bases and J by 8 bases, with 12 bases between them. The CDR3 is made up of 13 amino acids. The DNA for the CDR3 is TGTGCCAGTAGTTGGTCCTCCGGGGGGGAGCTGTTTCTT. The encoded protein is CASSWSSGGELFL.

The sample holds a few counts of this clonotype. The gene calls are TRBV7-2 and TRBJ2-6, with TRBD2 as a possible D gene (5 bases). Deletions cut 1 base from V and 4 bases from J, with 8 bases between. Germline CDR1 and CDR2: SGHTA and FQGNSA. The CDR3 has 15 amino acids. The CDR3 DNA reads TGTGCCAGCAGCTTAGGAGGGATCGGGGCCAACGTCCTGACTTTC. Amino acid sequence: CASSLGGIGANVLTF.

This clonotype has a single count. A much more abundant neighbour one base away suggests this may be a read error. CDR3 amino acids: CGARDPGLAGDTQYF. The CDR3 DNA sequence: TGCGGTGCTAGAGATCCGGGACTAGCGGGTGATACGCAGTATTTT. The chain is built from TRBV20-1 and TRBJ2-3; 12 bases agree with TRBD2. CDR3 length: 15 residues. The V gene's germline CDR1 is DFQATT and CDR2 SNEGSKA (reference sequence).

This clonotype has a count of ten or more. The rearrangement links TRBV7-9 to TRBJ2-3; 13 nucleotides agree with TRBD2. V lost 4 bases to trimming and J lost 3 bases; unmatched junction nucleotides: 7. CDR3 length equals 17 residues. Germline CDR1 is SEHNR and CDR2 is FQNEAQ (reference sequence). CDR3 region: CASSYRTSGGDTDTQYF. The CDR3 coding sequence is TGTGCCAGCAGCTATCGGACTAGCGGGGGAGATACAGATACGCAGTATTTT.

As concerns this clonotype: A much larger clone differs by one base, so this may be a read error. This chain uses TRBV6-6 with TRBJ2-3; D gene ambiguous. Looked up from germline, CDR1 is MNHNY and CDR2 is SVGAGI (reference sequence). The CDR3 covers 14 residues. The CDR3 region is CASGYVDSPATQYF. The CDR3 DNA reads TGTGCCAGCGGTTACGTAGACTCCCCGGCTACGCAGTATTTT.

The sample holds many counts of this clonotype. V gene TRBV7-2 combines with J gene TRBJ1-5, with 9 positions matching TRBD1. Germline CDR1 reads SGHTA; CDR2 reads FQGNSA. Trimming cost V 1 base and J 5 bases; bases outside gene matches: 6. The CDR3 has 16 residues. CDR3 in amino acids: CASSLVRTGADQPQHF. In DNA form, the CDR3 reads TGTGCCAGCAGCTTAGTCCGGACAGGGGCAGATCAGCCCCAGCATTTT.

Details on this clonotype: A much larger clone differs from this one at a single base, so this may be a read error. This chain joins TRBV7-9 and TRBJ2-7; maybe TRBD2 (5 bases). Germline CDR1 reads SEHNR; CDR2 reads FQNEAQ (reference sequence). The CDR3 covers 14 residues. The CDR3 reads CASSSWTGSYEQNF. The CDR3 DNA is TGTGCCAGCAGCTCATGGACTGGTTCCTACGAGCAGAACTTC.

In its sample, this clonotype was seen many times. This chain joins TRBV4-3 and TRBJ2-3, with 11 bases that match TRBD2. The junction had 9 bases not matched to a gene; V was cut back by 4 bases and J by 0 bases. This CDR3 is built from 18 residues. CDR1 LGHNA and CDR2 YSLEER come from the germline V gene. In DNA, the CDR3 is TGCGCCAGCAGCCCCCTAGCGGGGGGACCCGGTAGCACAGATACGCAGTATTTT. Translation gives CASSPLAGGPGSTDTQYF.

This clonotype was seen repeatedly, ten times or more. The chain recombines TRBV28 with TRBJ2-7, with 8 nucleotides matching TRBD2. V trimming: 5 bases; J trimming: 6 bases; junction bases outside the gene matches: 3. CDR1 is MDHEN and CDR2 is SYDVKM in the germline V gene. The CDR3 has 12 residues. This CDR3 is CASSRLALEQYF. CDR3 bases: TGTGCCAGCAGTAGACTAGCGCTCGAGCAGTACTTC. The full variable domain, its missing parts supplied by reference TRBV28 and TRBJ2-7, is DVKVTQSSRYLVKRTGEKVFLECVQDMDHENMFWYRQDPGLGLRLIYFSYDVKMKEKGDIPEGYSVSREKKERFSLILESASTNQTSMYLCASSRLALEQYFGPGTRLTVT.

Many counts were recorded for this clonotype. The V call is TRBV4-1, the J call TRBJ1-1, with TRBD1 matching over 7 bases. Trimming removed 7 bases from V and 2 bases from J; junction bases left unmatched: 4. The CDR3 covers 13 residues. From germline, CDR1 is MGHRA and CDR2 YSYEKL. Here the CDR3 DNA reads TGCGCCAGCACCACAGGGGATAACACTGAAGCTTTCTTT. Its translation: CASTTGDNTEAFF.

This clonotype occurred many times. The chain couples TRBV24-1 to TRBJ2-1, with 8 bases aligning to TRBD2. Trimming removed 1 base from V and 9 bases from J; junction bases left unmatched: 4. From germline, CDR1 is KGHDR and CDR2 SFDVKD. The length of the CDR3 is 14 residues. CDR3 protein: CATSDLAGAGEQFF. The CDR3 nucleotides read TGTGCCACCAGTGATTTAGCGGGAGCTGGTGAGCAGTTCTTC.

This clonotype has a count of ten or more. The CDR3 DNA is TGTGCCAGCAGTTTTTTGGGGACCGGGCCGAGCTCCTACAATGAGCAGTTCTTC. It is translated as CASSFLGTGPSSYNEQFF. The chain couples TRBV28 to TRBJ2-1, with D perhaps matching TRBD1 or TRBD2 (5 bases each). Germline CDR1 is MDHEN and CDR2 is SYDVKM. The V end lost 3 bases, the J end lost 0 bases, and 18 bases lay between the germline ends. The CDR3 extends over 18 amino acids.

This clonotype appeared many times. The chain uses TRBV9 and TRBJ2-6, with TRBD1 matching over 12 bases. The germline V gene encodes CDR1 SGDLS and CDR2 YYNGEE. The CDR3 is made up of 17 amino acids. After removal of 4 bases from V and 2 bases from J, the junction contained 4 bases not matched to a gene. CDR3 sequence: CASSPGTGGAGANVLTF. CDR3 nucleotide sequence: TGTGCCAGCAGCCCAGGGACAGGGGGCGCTGGGGCCAACGTCCTGACTTTC.

This clonotype has at least ten counts. This chain's CDR3 is CSARVSYGYTF. CDR3 nucleotides: TGCAGTGCTAGAGTATCTTATGGCTACACCTTC. The genes are TRBV20-1 and TRBJ1-2, with D unclear. Per germline, CDR1 DFQATT and CDR2 SNEGSKA (reference sequence). This CDR3 has 11 residues. V lost 1 base to trimming and J lost 5 bases, with 5 bases between them.

With respect to this clonotype: It may be a read error: a sequence one base away is much more abundant. The CDR3 end shows no conserved phenylalanine or tryptophan, and so a read error is likely. The chain couples TRBV11-2 to TRBJ1-3; D call uncertain. The CDR3 consists of 14 residues. Germline loops: CDR1 SGHAT, CDR2 FQNNGV. Between the trimmed V and J ends, which lost 5 bases and 0 bases, there was a span of 8 bases. Here the CDR3 reads CASSQPTSGNTIYL. Written as DNA, the CDR3 is TGTGCCAGCAGCCAACCAACCTCTGGAAACACCATATATCTT.

This clonotype showed up many times. The gene calls are TRBV6-5 and TRBJ2-2, with D uncertain. CDR3 length: 13 residues. Trimming shortened V by 7 bases and J by 5 bases, and 11 bases separated the two germline ends. Germline V gene data show CDR1 as MNHEY and CDR2 as SVGAGI. CDR3 DNA: TGTGCCAGCACCCTCGACCCGACCGGGGAGCTGTTTTTT. This encodes CASTLDPTGELFF.

The rearrangement joins TRBV4-3 to TRBJ2-2, with D possibly being TRBD1 (6 bases). CDR3 length: 16 residues. V lost 4 bases and J 0 bases, leaving 12 bases between the germline ends. Germline V CDR1 and CDR2: LGHNA, YSLEER. The CDR3 DNA is TGCGCCAGCAGCCTCTCCGGGACATCGAACACCGGGGAGCTGTTTTTT. Encoded protein: CASSLSGTSNTGELFF.

This clonotype is a singleton in its sample. The genes are TRBV27 and TRBJ2-7, with TRBD1 identical over 7 bases. CDR1 MNHEY and CDR2 SMNVEV come from the germline V gene (reference sequence). V was pared by 4 bases and J by 0 bases, with 0 bases of the junction left unmatched. The CDR3 runs to 13 residues. The CDR3 here is CASSWTGSYEQYF. The CDR3 nucleotides read TGTGCCAGCAGTTGGACAGGCTCCTACGAGCAGTACTTC.

Notes on this clonotype: This sequence may be a read error, since a much larger clone differs from it by one base. The chain recombines TRBV20-1 with TRBJ2-3, with 9 bases identical to TRBD1. The CDR3 loop spans 17 amino acids. The V gene end was trimmed by 0 bases and the J gene end by 4 bases; junction bases not matched to a gene: 11. Germline loops: CDR1 DFQATT, CDR2 SNEGSKA (reference sequence). The chain's CDR3 is CSARDRDRALSADTQYF. DNA for the CDR3: TGCAGTGCTAGAGACAGGGACAGGGCCTTATCCGCAGATACGCAGTATTTT.

This CDR3 reads CAWSVYRGSYNEQFF. The CDR3 nucleotides read TGTGCCTGGAGTGTTTACAGGGGGTCCTACAATGAGCAGTTCTTC. The V and J genes are TRBV30 and TRBJ2-1; 8 bases agree with TRBD1. With 0 bases clipped from V and 1 base from J, the junction kept 2 bases outside the gene matches. CDR1 is GTSNPN, CDR2 SVGIG, per germline (reference sequence). This CDR3 is 15 amino acids long.

This clonotype has a handful of counts. The genes are TRBV10-1 and TRBJ2-1; D is unresolved. Germline V gene data show CDR1 as WNHNN and CDR2 as SYGVQD (reference sequence). This CDR3 contains 12 residues. Trimming left V 0 bases short and J 14 bases short, with 11 bases between. This CDR3 is CASSESSSVKFF. CDR3 bases: TGCGCCAGCAGTGAGTCGTCCAGTGTGAAGTTCTTC.

This clonotype occurred many times. The chain joins TRBV12-5 to TRBJ2-2; D is possibly TRBD1 (7 bases). Per the germline V gene, CDR1 is LGHNT and CDR2 is FRNRAP. With 5 bases removed from V and 2 bases from J, the gap between germline ends came to 18 bases. The CDR3 loop spans 17 amino acids. CDR3 protein: CASGPGDRTANTGELFF. CDR3 bases: TGTGCTAGTGGTCCGGGGGACAGAACTGCTAACACCGGGGAGCTGTTTTTT.